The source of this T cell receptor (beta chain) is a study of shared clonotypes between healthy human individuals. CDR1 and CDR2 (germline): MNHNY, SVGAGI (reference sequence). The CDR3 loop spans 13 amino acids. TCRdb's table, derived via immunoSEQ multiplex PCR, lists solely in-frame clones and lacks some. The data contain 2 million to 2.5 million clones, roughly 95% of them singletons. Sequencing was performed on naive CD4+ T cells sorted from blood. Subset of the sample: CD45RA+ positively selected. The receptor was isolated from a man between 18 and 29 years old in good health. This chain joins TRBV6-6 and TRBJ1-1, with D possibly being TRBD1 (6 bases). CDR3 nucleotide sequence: TGTGTCTTAAGGGGGGGAGAGAACACTGAAGCTTTCTTT. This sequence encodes CVLRGGENTEAFF.